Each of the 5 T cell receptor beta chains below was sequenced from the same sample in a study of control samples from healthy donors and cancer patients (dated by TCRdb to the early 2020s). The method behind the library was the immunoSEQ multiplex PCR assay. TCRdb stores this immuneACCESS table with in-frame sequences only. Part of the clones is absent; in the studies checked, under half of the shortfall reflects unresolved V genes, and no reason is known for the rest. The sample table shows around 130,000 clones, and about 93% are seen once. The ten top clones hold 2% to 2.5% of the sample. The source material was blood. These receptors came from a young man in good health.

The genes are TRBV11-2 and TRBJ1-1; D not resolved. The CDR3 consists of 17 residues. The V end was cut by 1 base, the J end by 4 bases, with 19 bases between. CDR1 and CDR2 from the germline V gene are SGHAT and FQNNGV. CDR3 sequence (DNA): TGTGCCAGCAGCTTAGTGGTATACAGCCGGGGAACCACTGAAGCTTTCTTT. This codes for CASSLVVYSRGTTEAFF.

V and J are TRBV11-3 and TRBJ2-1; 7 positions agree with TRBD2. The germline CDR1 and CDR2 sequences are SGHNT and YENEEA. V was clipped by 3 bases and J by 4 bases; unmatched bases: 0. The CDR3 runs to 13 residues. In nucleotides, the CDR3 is TGTGCCAGCAGCTTGGGACTATACAATGAGCAGTTCTTC. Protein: CASSLGLYNEQFF.

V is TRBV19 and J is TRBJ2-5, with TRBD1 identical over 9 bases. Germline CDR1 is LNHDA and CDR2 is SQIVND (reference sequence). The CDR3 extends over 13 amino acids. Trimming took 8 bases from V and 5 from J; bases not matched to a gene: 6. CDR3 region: CASRQGGEETQYF. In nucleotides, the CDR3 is TGTGCCAGTCGACAGGGGGGCGAGGAGACCCAGTACTTC.

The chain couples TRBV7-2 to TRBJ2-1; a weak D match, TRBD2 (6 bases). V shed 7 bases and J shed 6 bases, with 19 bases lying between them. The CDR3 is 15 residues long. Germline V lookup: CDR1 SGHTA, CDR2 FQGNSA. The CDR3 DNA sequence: TGTGCCAGCACTATGCGGGGATTTAATATCAATGAGCAGTTCTTC. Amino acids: CASTMRGFNINEQFF.

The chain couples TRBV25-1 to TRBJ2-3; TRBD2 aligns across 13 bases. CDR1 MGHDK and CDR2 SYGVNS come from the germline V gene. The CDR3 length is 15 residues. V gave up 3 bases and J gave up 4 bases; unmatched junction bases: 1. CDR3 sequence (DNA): TGTGCCAGCAGTGATACTAGCGGGAGGGCAGATACGCAGTATTTT. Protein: CASSDTSGRADTQYF.